Listed below are T cell receptor beta chains from one sample, sequenced in a study of cytomegalovirus exposure and HLA in healthy donors. Profiled with immunoSEQ multiplex PCR; TCRdb holds only in-frame clones, not every one. Among over 60,000 clones listed, around 74% were seen once. Sequenced input: PBMCs. The receptors were sampled from a woman younger than 45 in good health and CMV-seropositive. CDR3s include the opening cysteine and the closing phenylalanine or tryptophan. The D gene is left open where the match is weak. Clone size is not always given. Where it is, it says once, few, many or a class for expanded clones.

>TRBD2|TRBJ2-1|TRBV11-2|NA
TGTGCCAGCAGCTCACGGGGACTAGCGGGGGTCCCTAGAAAGCAGTTCTTC
CASSSRGLAGVPRKQFF
>NA|TRBJ2-1|TRBV7-8|NA
TGTGCCAGCAGCCTGAGTCGCCCCGAGCAGTTCTTC
CASSLSRPEQFF
>NA|TRBJ2-2|TRBV4-2|NA
TGTGCCAGCAGCCAAGTTTTAGCGGCCCCTGGTGGGGAGCTGTTTTTT
CASSQVLAAPGGELFF
>NA|TRBJ2-7|TRBV10-3|NA
TGTGCCATCAAAGAGGGGGGGTCTTCGATGGGGGAGCAGTACTTC
CAIKEGGSSMGEQYF
>TRBD1|TRBJ2-5|TRBV7-2|NA
TGTGCCAGCAGCCTTAGACAGGGCCAAGAGACCCAGTACTTC
CASSLRQGQETQYF
>TRBD2|TRBJ2-5|TRBV23-1|NA
TGCGCCAGCAGTCAACGGCGGATACAAGGACGGGAGGGACAAGAGACCCAGTACTTC
CASSQRRIQGREGQETQYF
>TRBD2|TRBJ2-2|TRBV4-2|NA
TGTGCCAGCAGCTTCCGACTAGCGGGAGGTGACGGGGAGCTGTTTTTT
CASSFRLAGGDGELFF
>NA|TRBJ2-1|TRBV29-1|NA
TGCAGCGTCAACCCTTTCAGTCACTCCTACAATGAGCAGTTCTTC
CSVNPFSHSYNEQFF
>NA|TRBJ1-1|TRBV28|NA
TGTGCCAGCAGTCCCTTTTGGACTTTGAACACTGAAGCTTTCTTT
CASSPFWTLNTEAFF
>TRBD2|TRBJ2-3|TRBV9|NA
TGTGGCACGGCTGAGCGGGAACCTAGCACAGATACGCAGTATTTT
CGTAEREPSTDTQYF
>TRBD1|TRBJ2-7|TRBV9|NA
TGTGCCAGCAGCGTGGGGTTAGGGACAGCCTCCGAGCAGTACTTC
CASSVGLGTASEQYF
>NA|TRBJ2-7|TRBV5-8|NA
TGTGCCAGCAGTAACTCCTACGAGCAGTACTTC
CASSNSYEQYF
>TRBD2|TRBJ2-1|TRBV19|NA
TGTGCCAGTAGTAAGCCCCCCGGTAGCGGGAGCCCCGAGCAGTTCTTC
CASSKPPGSGSPEQFF
>NA|TRBJ2-1|TRBV6-4|NA
TGTGCCAGCAGTGACTCTGCTAGCAGCCATGAGCAGTTCTTC
CASSDSASSHEQFF
>NA|TRBJ1-3|TRBV10-3|NA
TGTGCCATCAGGGAGACAGGCTCTGGAAACACCATATATTTT
CAIRETGSGNTIYF
>NA|TRBJ2-7|TRBV27|few
TGTACTTCAGGGTTAGCGGAGTACGAGCAGTACTTC
CTSGLAEYEQYF
>NA|TRBJ2-7|TRBV2|NA
TGTGCCAGCAGACGGGGAGGGGGCTCCTACGAGCAGTACTTC
CASRRGGGSYEQYF
>NA|TRBJ2-7|TRBV2|NA
TGTGCCAGCAGTCACATGCCCTCCTACGAGCAGTACTTC
CASSHMPSYEQYF
>TRBD1|TRBJ2-7|TRBV9|NA
TGTGCCAGCAGCACAGGACAGGGATACGAGCAGTACTTC
CASSTGQGYEQYF
>NA|TRBJ2-7|TRBV28|NA
TGTGCCAGCATGGTCCTAACCGCCGGCGAGCAGTACTTC
CASMVLTAGEQYF
>NA|TRBJ2-7|TRBV25-1|NA
TGTGCCAGCAGTCCCCGGGACACGCCACCCTCCTACGAGCAGTACTTC
CASSPRDTPPSYEQYF